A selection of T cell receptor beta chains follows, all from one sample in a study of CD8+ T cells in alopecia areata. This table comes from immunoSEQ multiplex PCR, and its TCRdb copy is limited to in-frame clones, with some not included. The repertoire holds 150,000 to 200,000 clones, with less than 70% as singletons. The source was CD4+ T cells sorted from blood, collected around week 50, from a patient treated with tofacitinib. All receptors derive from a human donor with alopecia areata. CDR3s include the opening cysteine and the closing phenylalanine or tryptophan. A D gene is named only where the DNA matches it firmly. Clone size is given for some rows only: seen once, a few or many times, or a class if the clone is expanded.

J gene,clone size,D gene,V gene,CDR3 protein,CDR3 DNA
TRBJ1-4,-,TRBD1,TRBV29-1,CSVEGDRGHDEKLFF,TGCAGCGTTGAAGGGGACAGGGGGCATGATGAAAAACTGTTTTTT
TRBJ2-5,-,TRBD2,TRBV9,CASSVGTSGPWETQYF,TGTGCCAGCAGCGTAGGGACTAGCGGCCCCTGGGAGACCCAGTACTTC
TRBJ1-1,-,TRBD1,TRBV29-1,CSAMGQSMNTEAFF,TGCAGCGCTATGGGACAGTCTATGAACACTGAAGCTTTCTTT
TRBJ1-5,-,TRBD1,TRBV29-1,CSVADRGNQPQHF,TGCAGCGTCGCTGACAGGGGCAATCAGCCCCAGCATTTT
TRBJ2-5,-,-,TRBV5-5,CASSLSGGETQYF,TGTGCCAGCAGCTTGTCCGGGGGAGAGACCCAGTACTTC
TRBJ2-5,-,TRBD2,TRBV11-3,CASSLGTSGRAQYF,TGTGCCAGCAGCCTAGGGACTAGCGGCAGGGCCCAGTACTTC
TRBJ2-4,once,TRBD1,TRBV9,CASSTGTENIQYF,TGTGCCAGCAGCACCGGGACAGAAAACATTCAGTACTTC
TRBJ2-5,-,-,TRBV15,CATSSRFKPTGTQYF,TGTGCCACCAGCAGCCGATTCAAACCGACAGGGACCCAGTACTTC
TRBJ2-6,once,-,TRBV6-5,CASSEVSGANVLTF,TGTGCCAGCAGCGAGGTCTCTGGGGCCAACGTCCTGACTTTC
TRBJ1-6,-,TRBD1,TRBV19,CASSRQGESPLHF,TGTGCCAGTAGTAGACAGGGAGAATCACCCCTCCACTTT
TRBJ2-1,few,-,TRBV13,CASSPTGYNEQFF,TGTGCCAGCAGCCCCACCGGTTACAATGAGCAGTTCTTC
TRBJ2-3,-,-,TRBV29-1,CSVAEGFSTDTQYF,TGCAGCGTTGCTGAGGGGTTTAGCACAGATACGCAGTATTTT
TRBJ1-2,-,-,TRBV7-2,CASSLEGSNYGYTF,TGTGCCAGCAGCTTAGAGGGGAGCAACTATGGCTACACCTTC
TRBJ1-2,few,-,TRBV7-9,CASSLFNTTRDGYTF,TGTGCCAGCAGCTTATTTAACACGACCCGTGATGGCTACACCTTC
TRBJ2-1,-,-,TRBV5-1,CASSPVGNNEQFF,TGCGCCAGCAGCCCCGTGGGGAACAATGAGCAGTTCTTC
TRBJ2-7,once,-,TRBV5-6,CASSLGQWGYEQYF,TGTGCCAGCAGCTTGGGACAATGGGGGTACGAGCAGTACTTC
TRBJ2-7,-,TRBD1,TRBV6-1,CASSESGTGGGCWYF,TGTGCCAGCAGTGAATCCGGGACAGGGGGAGGGTGTTGGTACTTC
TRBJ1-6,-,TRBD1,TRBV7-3,CASSLQGGNSPLHF,TGTGCCAGCAGCTTACAGGGGGGTAATTCACCCCTCCACTTT
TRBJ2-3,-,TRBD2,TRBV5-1,CASSLGSLAGDTDTQYF,TGCGCCAGCAGCTTGGGTTCACTAGCGGGGGACACAGATACGCAGTATTTT
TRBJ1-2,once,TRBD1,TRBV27,CASRDPGQGASGYTF,TGTGCCAGCAGGGATCCGGGACAGGGGGCGTCTGGCTACACCTTC
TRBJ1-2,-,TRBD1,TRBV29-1,CSVGQGAGGYTF,TGCAGCGTCGGACAGGGGGCGGGTGGCTACACCTTC